A single sample is the source of the 9 T cell receptor beta chains below, sequenced in a study of cytomegalovirus exposure and HLA in healthy donors. With 60 Vbeta and 13 Jbeta primers, the PCR was carried out. TCRdb's copy holds only in-frame clones and misses some; the assay was immunoSEQ multiplex PCR. The repertoire holds roughly 88,000 clones, with 60% to 85% as singletons. The specimen sequenced was PBMCs. These receptor sequences come from a man aged 30 to 39 in good health and CMV-seropositive.

This chain links TRBV18 with TRBJ1-1; a weak D match, TRBD1 (6 bases). V lost 6 bases, J lost 4 bases, and 12 bases lay in between. The V gene's germline CDR1 is KGHSH and CDR2 LQKENI. The CDR3 contains 13 residues. The CDR3 sequence: CASSPRGGTEAFF. The CDR3, as DNA: TGTGCCAGCTCCCCCCGAGGGGGCACTGAAGCTTTCTTT. Together with reference TRBV18 and TRBJ1-1, the CDR3 gives the full variable domain: NAGVMQNPRHLVRRRGQEARLRCSPMKGHSHVYWYRQLPEEGLKFMVYLQKENIIDESGMPKERFSAEFPKEGPSILRIQQVVRGDSAAYFCASSPRGGTEAFFGQGTRLTVV.

The chain employs TRBV6-5 and TRBJ1-2; 8 bases are a match to TRBD1. CDR3 length equals 13 residues. Per germline, CDR1 MNHEY and CDR2 SVGAGI. V was pared by 5 bases and J by 3 bases, with 2 bases of the junction left unmatched. In DNA form, the CDR3 reads TGTGCCAGCAGTCTACAGGGGGACTATGGCTACACCTTC. Its translation is CASSLQGDYGYTF.

This clone was counted many times. The V and J genes are TRBV6-1 and TRBJ2-7; TRBD1 agrees at 7 bases. The V gene's germline CDR1 is MNHNS and CDR2 SASEGT. V shed 6 bases and J 1 base; nucleotides not matched to a gene: 3. CDR3 length equals 13 residues. CDR3 protein: CASRGQSSYEQYF. DNA for the CDR3: TGTGCCAGCAGGGGACAGAGTTCCTACGAGCAGTACTTC.

The J gene is TRBJ2-5, the V gene TRBV11-3, with D tentatively TRBD2 (7 bases). Trimming left V 5 bases short and J 1 base short, with 14 bases between. The CDR3 runs 15 residues. CDR1 and CDR2 from the germline V gene are SGHNT and YENEEA. The CDR3 reads CASSLGGQPQETQYF. CDR3 DNA sequence: TGTGCCAGCAGCCTGGGGGGGCAGCCCCAAGAGACCCAGTACTTC.

In this sample, this clone turned up a few times. This rearrangement joins TRBV28 to TRBJ1-4, with a tentative D call TRBD1 (5 bases). Trimming cost V 6 bases and J 5 bases, with 13 bases left between them. The germline V gene encodes CDR1 MDHEN and CDR2 SYDVKM. The CDR3 loop spans 14 amino acids. The CDR3 protein is CASRRDPVNEKLFF. The DNA of the CDR3 is TGTGCCAGCAGGCGGGACCCAGTAAATGAAAAACTGTTTTTT.

This sequence joins TRBV28 and TRBJ1-1; TRBD1 agrees at 8 bases. Germline assignment: CDR1 MDHEN and CDR2 SYDVKM. V dropped 7 bases and J dropped 5; count of bases not matched to a gene: 12. This CDR3 region has 15 residues. This CDR3 is CASIERRGLRTEAFF. The CDR3 DNA reads as TGTGCCAGCATCGAGCGCAGGGGGCTGAGGACTGAAGCTTTCTTT.

This clone was detected only once. J is TRBJ1-2 and V is TRBV6-1, with D possibly matching TRBD1 (6 bases). V dropped 2 bases and J dropped 8 bases, with 18 bases sitting between them. This CDR3 is built from 15 residues. CDR1 is MNHNS, CDR2 SASEGT, per germline. The DNA of the CDR3 is TGTGCCAGCAGTGAAACGGGACAATTTCGGCGGGGCTACACCTTC. Its protein is CASSETGQFRRGYTF.

This chain joins TRBV29-1 and TRBJ1-2; tentatively, D is TRBD1 (5 bases). Trimming removed 2 bases from V and 6 bases from J, with 13 bases in between. CDR1 SQVTM and CDR2 ANQGSEA come from the germline V gene. This CDR3 comprises 13 residues. CDR3 sequence (DNA): TGCAGCGTTGAAACCGGGGGAAGGAATGGCTACACCTTC. Encoded protein: CSVETGGRNGYTF. The whole variable domain, remainder taken from reference TRBV29-1 and TRBJ1-2, is SAVISQKPSRDICQRGTSLTIQCQVDSQVTMMFWYRQQPGQSLTLIATANQGSEATYESGFVIDKFPISRPNLTFSTLTVSNMSPEDSSIYLCSVETGGRNGYTFGSGTRLTVV.

The chain recombines TRBV5-1 with TRBJ2-7; D is perhaps TRBD2 (6 bases). Trimming took 2 bases from V and 6 from J, leaving 12 bases between them. This CDR3 spans 13 amino acids. Germline loops: CDR1 SGHRS, CDR2 YFSETQ. CDR3 amino acids: CASSFGTGGEQYF. The CDR3 nucleotides read TGCGCCAGCAGCTTTGGGACCGGGGGCGAGCAGTACTTC.